Listed below are T cell receptor beta chains from one sample, sequenced in a study of shared clonotypes between healthy human individuals. TCRdb's table, derived via immunoSEQ multiplex PCR, lists solely in-frame clones and lacks some. The sample consists of around 1 million clones, approximately 76% of them appearing once. Sequenced input: memory CD4+ T cells sorted from blood. The receptor source for this set is a man between 18 and 29 years old in good health. Each CDR3 is given with its conserved first and last residue. The order of the fields is CDR3 protein, CDR3 DNA, clone size, V gene, D gene, J gene. The D gene is left open where the match is weak. Some rows mark clone size as missing; the rest say once, few, many or name a class of expanded clone.

cdr3_aa: CASSQQGTEAFF
cdr3_nt: TGTGCCAGCAGCCAACAGGGCACGGAAGCTTTCTTT
clone_size: few
v_call: TRBV4-2
d_call: NA
j_call: TRBJ1-1

cdr3_aa: CASSSLIPNRGDTEAFF
cdr3_nt: TGTGCCAGCAGCTCCCTGATACCCAACAGGGGTGACACTGAAGCTTTCTTT
clone_size: NA
v_call: TRBV7-6
d_call: TRBD1
j_call: TRBJ1-1

cdr3_aa: CASSEIQGQIGPQHF
cdr3_nt: TGTGCCAGCAGTGAGATCCAGGGGCAAATTGGTCCCCAGCATTTT
clone_size: NA
v_call: TRBV6-1
d_call: NA
j_call: TRBJ1-5

cdr3_aa: CASSLMAGGPGANVLTF
cdr3_nt: TGTGCCAGCAGCTTAATGGCCGGCGGACCTGGGGCCAACGTCCTGACTTTC
clone_size: NA
v_call: TRBV7-3
d_call: NA
j_call: TRBJ2-6

cdr3_aa: CASGPGGNEQFF
cdr3_nt: TGTGCTAGTGGTCCCGGGGGAAATGAGCAGTTCTTC
clone_size: NA
v_call: TRBV12-5
d_call: NA
j_call: TRBJ2-1

cdr3_aa: CASSLLGSGGTYEQYF
cdr3_nt: TGCGCCAGCAGCTTGTTAGGTAGCGGGGGGACCTACGAGCAGTACTTC
clone_size: NA
v_call: TRBV5-1
d_call: TRBD2
j_call: TRBJ2-7

cdr3_aa: CASSLVRQSTDTQYF
cdr3_nt: TGTGCCAGCAGCTTAGTCCGGCAGAGCACAGATACGCAGTATTTT
clone_size: once
v_call: TRBV7-2
d_call: NA
j_call: TRBJ2-3

cdr3_aa: CASSPEIVSLQAFF
cdr3_nt: TGTGCCAGCAGCCCAGAAATAGTCAGCTTACAAGCTTTCTTT
clone_size: NA
v_call: TRBV7-9
d_call: NA
j_call: TRBJ1-1

cdr3_aa: CAWTRGHLYEQYF
cdr3_nt: TGTGCCTGGACCAGGGGGCATCTGTACGAGCAGTACTTC
clone_size: NA
v_call: TRBV30
d_call: TRBD1
j_call: TRBJ2-7

cdr3_aa: CAWGTGDSPLHF
cdr3_nt: TGTGCCTGGGGGACAGGGGATTCACCCCTCCACTTT
clone_size: NA
v_call: TRBV30
d_call: TRBD1
j_call: TRBJ1-6

cdr3_aa: CASSPRTGPETQYF
cdr3_nt: TGTGCCAGCAGTCCGAGGACAGGGCCGGAGACCCAGTACTTC
clone_size: NA
v_call: TRBV27
d_call: TRBD1
j_call: TRBJ2-5

cdr3_aa: CASSFLLGSPNYGYTF
cdr3_nt: TGTGCCAGCAGCTTCCTTCTTGGGAGTCCTAACTATGGCTACACCTTC
clone_size: NA
v_call: TRBV5-6
d_call: NA
j_call: TRBJ1-2

cdr3_aa: CAIRTGDQETQYF
cdr3_nt: TGTGCCATCAGAACAGGGGATCAAGAGACCCAGTACTTC
clone_size: NA
v_call: TRBV10-3
d_call: TRBD1
j_call: TRBJ2-5

cdr3_aa: CASSKALSGQLDGYTF
cdr3_nt: TGTGCCAGCAGCAAAGCGCTGTCGGGACAGTTAGATGGCTACACCTTC
clone_size: NA
v_call: TRBV21-1
d_call: NA
j_call: TRBJ1-2

cdr3_aa: CASSIWDGSNQPQHF
cdr3_nt: TGTGCCAGCAGCATCTGGGACGGAAGCAATCAGCCCCAGCATTTT
clone_size: few
v_call: TRBV21-1
d_call: NA
j_call: TRBJ1-5

cdr3_aa: CASSFGDEVTDTQYF
cdr3_nt: TGCGCCAGCAGCTTCGGGGATGAGGTCACAGATACGCAGTATTTT
clone_size: NA
v_call: TRBV5-1
d_call: NA
j_call: TRBJ2-3

cdr3_aa: CASSGGGRATDTQYF
cdr3_nt: TGTGCCAGCAGTGGAGGCGGGAGGGCCACAGATACGCAGTATTTT
clone_size: NA
v_call: TRBV2
d_call: TRBD2
j_call: TRBJ2-3

cdr3_aa: CASSQSVQSLEPQHF
cdr3_nt: TGCGCCAGCAGCCAATCCGTACAGTCGTTGGAGCCCCAGCATTTT
clone_size: once
v_call: TRBV4-1
d_call: NA
j_call: TRBJ1-5

cdr3_aa: CASSSTTSGAETQYF
cdr3_nt: TGTGCCAGCAGCTCCACGACTAGCGGGGCCGAGACCCAGTACTTC
clone_size: NA
v_call: TRBV9
d_call: TRBD2
j_call: TRBJ2-5

cdr3_aa: CASSLSDTGELFF
cdr3_nt: TGTGCCAGCAGCCTGTCGGACACCGGGGAGCTGTTTTTT
clone_size: once
v_call: TRBV28
d_call: NA
j_call: TRBJ2-2

cdr3_aa: CASSLTGSTDTQYF
cdr3_nt: TGCGCCAGCAGCTTAACAGGCAGCACAGATACGCAGTATTTT
clone_size: NA
v_call: TRBV5-1
d_call: NA
j_call: TRBJ2-3

cdr3_aa: CASSSYRASYEQYF
cdr3_nt: TGTGCTAGTAGTTCCTACAGGGCTAGCTACGAGCAGTACTTC
clone_size: NA
v_call: TRBV12-5
d_call: NA
j_call: TRBJ2-7

cdr3_aa: CTSSQEDRVNGYTF
cdr3_nt: TGCACCAGCAGCCAAGAGGACAGGGTGAACGGCTACACCTTC
clone_size: NA
v_call: TRBV1
d_call: NA
j_call: TRBJ1-2

cdr3_aa: CASSLEGTRGTQYF
cdr3_nt: TGTGCCAGCAGCTTAGAGGGAACAAGGGGGACCCAGTACTTC
clone_size: NA
v_call: TRBV7-2
d_call: NA
j_call: TRBJ2-5

cdr3_aa: CASSQDTGAINSGNTIYF
cdr3_nt: TGCGCCAGCAGCCAAGATACAGGGGCGATTAACTCTGGAAACACCATATATTTT
clone_size: NA
v_call: TRBV4-3
d_call: TRBD1
j_call: TRBJ1-3

cdr3_aa: CASSLSQPPYEQYF
cdr3_nt: TGTGCCAGCAGCTTGTCCCAACCGCCCTACGAGCAGTACTTC
clone_size: once
v_call: TRBV7-2
d_call: NA
j_call: TRBJ2-7

cdr3_aa: CASSEGYYEQYF
cdr3_nt: TGTGCCAGCTCGGAGGGTTACTACGAGCAGTACTTC
clone_size: once
v_call: TRBV19
d_call: NA
j_call: TRBJ2-7

cdr3_aa: CASSLGSMNTEAFF
cdr3_nt: TGTGCCAGCAGCTTGGGCAGCATGAACACTGAAGCTTTCTTT
clone_size: few
v_call: TRBV7-9
d_call: NA
j_call: TRBJ1-1

cdr3_aa: CASVGLSSGNTIYF
cdr3_nt: TGTGCCAGTGTGGGACTGTCCTCTGGAAACACCATATATTTT
clone_size: NA
v_call: TRBV19
d_call: NA
j_call: TRBJ1-3

cdr3_aa: CASSPRVGDTEAFF
cdr3_nt: TGTGCCAGCTCCCCACGGGTTGGGGACACTGAAGCTTTCTTT
clone_size: few
v_call: TRBV18
d_call: NA
j_call: TRBJ1-1

cdr3_aa: CASGGTSPGELFF
cdr3_nt: TGTGCCAGCGGCGGGACTAGCCCCGGGGAGCTGTTTTTT
clone_size: NA
v_call: TRBV2
d_call: TRBD2
j_call: TRBJ2-2

cdr3_aa: CAWSVSGQGREQYF
cdr3_nt: TGTGCCTGGAGTGTCTCGGGACAGGGACGCGAGCAGTACTTC
clone_size: NA
v_call: TRBV30
d_call: TRBD1
j_call: TRBJ2-7

cdr3_aa: CASSPRSSGGAGGETQYF
cdr3_nt: TGTGCCAGCTCACCGCGGAGTAGCGGGGGGGCCGGGGGAGAGACCCAGTACTTC
clone_size: NA
v_call: TRBV18
d_call: TRBD2
j_call: TRBJ2-5

cdr3_aa: CASSLEYISYEQYF
cdr3_nt: TGTGCCAGCAGCCTAGAATACATCTCCTACGAGCAGTACTTC
clone_size: NA
v_call: TRBV5-5
d_call: NA
j_call: TRBJ2-7

cdr3_aa: CASSEWGGSNGYEQYF
cdr3_nt: TGTGCCAGCAGTGAATGGGGCGGGTCTAACGGTTACGAGCAGTACTTC
clone_size: few
v_call: TRBV6-1
d_call: NA
j_call: TRBJ2-7

cdr3_aa: CASSPYDRANTEAFF
cdr3_nt: TGCGCCAGCAGCCCGTATGACAGGGCCAACACTGAAGCTTTCTTT
clone_size: NA
v_call: TRBV5-1
d_call: TRBD1
j_call: TRBJ1-1

cdr3_aa: CASSFRTTGSAPLHF
cdr3_nt: TGTGCCAGCAGTTTCCGGACAACAGGGTCGGCACCCCTCCACTTT
clone_size: NA
v_call: TRBV28
d_call: NA
j_call: TRBJ1-6

cdr3_aa: CASSLKHFTPEAFF
cdr3_nt: TGTGCCAGCTCACTAAAACACTTTACACCTGAAGCTTTCTTT
clone_size: NA
v_call: TRBV18
d_call: NA
j_call: TRBJ1-1

cdr3_aa: CASSPVGVDEQYF
cdr3_nt: TGTGCCAGCAGCCCGGTCGGGGTCGACGAGCAGTACTTC
clone_size: NA
v_call: TRBV5-4
d_call: NA
j_call: TRBJ2-7

cdr3_aa: CASSLAENEQFF
cdr3_nt: TGTGCCAGCAGCTTAGCGGAGAATGAGCAGTTCTTC
clone_size: NA
v_call: TRBV7-6
d_call: NA
j_call: TRBJ2-1